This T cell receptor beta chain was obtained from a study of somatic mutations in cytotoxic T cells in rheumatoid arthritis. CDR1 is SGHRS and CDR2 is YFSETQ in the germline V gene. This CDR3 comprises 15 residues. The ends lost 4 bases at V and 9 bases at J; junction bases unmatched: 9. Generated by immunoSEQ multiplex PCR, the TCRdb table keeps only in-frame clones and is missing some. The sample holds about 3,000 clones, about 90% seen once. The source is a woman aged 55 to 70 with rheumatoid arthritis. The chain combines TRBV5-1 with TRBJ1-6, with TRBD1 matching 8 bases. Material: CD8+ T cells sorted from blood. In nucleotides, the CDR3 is TGCGCCAGCAGCCCGGCGGACAGGGAAGGTTCACCCCTCCACTTT. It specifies CASSPADREGSPLHF.